The 32 T cell receptor beta chains in this list originate from one sample, sequenced in a study of cytomegalovirus exposure and HLA in healthy donors. The PCR had 60 Vbeta and 13 Jbeta primers. Repertoires were generated with immunoSEQ multiplex PCR, while TCRdb's copy carries only in-frame clones and drops some. The table has around 110,000 clones, around 75% seen once. Sequenced: PBMCs. These receptors were collected from a young woman in good health and CMV-seronegative.

The J gene is TRBJ1-5, the V gene TRBV28; D perhaps matches TRBD1 (5 bases). The V end was cut by 5 bases, the J end by 13 bases, with 12 bases between. The CDR3 is 11 residues long. Per the germline V gene, CDR1 is MDHEN and CDR2 is SYDVKM. In nucleotides, the CDR3 is TGTGCCAGCAGTCACGGGGGGGAGCAGCATTTT. Protein product: CASSHGGEQHF.

The rearrangement links TRBV18 to TRBJ2-5; TRBD1 might be the D (5 bases). Deletions cut 2 bases from V and 3 bases from J, with 7 bases between. This CDR3 region has 13 residues. CDR1 and CDR2 (germline): KGHSH, LQKENI. For the CDR3, the DNA is TGTGCCAGCTCACCAGGCAGGGAAGAGACCCAGTACTTC. Translating gives CASSPGREETQYF.

The V call is TRBV15, the J call TRBJ1-1; maybe TRBD1 (5 bases). The V end lost 0 bases, the J end lost 4 bases, and 9 bases lay between the germline ends. This CDR3 has 14 residues. In germline, CDR1 is LNHNV, CDR2 YYDKDF (reference sequence). This CDR3 reads CATSREGAPTEAFF. CDR3 DNA sequence: TGTGCCACCAGCAGAGAAGGGGCCCCCACTGAAGCTTTCTTT.

The chain carries TRBV10-3 and TRBJ1-4; 8 bases map to TRBD1. The CDR3 spans 16 residues. Germline V gene lookup returns CDR1 ENHRY and CDR2 SYGVKD. V shed 2 bases and J 5 bases; nucleotides not matched to a gene: 7. CDR3 DNA: TGTGCCATCAGTGAGATACAGGGGGTGGCGAATGAAAAACTGTTTTTT. Protein sequence: CAISEIQGVANEKLFF.

This clone was found a few times. J is TRBJ1-1 and V is TRBV6-1; D unclear. Trimming removed 7 bases at V and 3 bases at J, with 12 bases between. The germline V gene encodes CDR1 MNHNS and CDR2 SASEGT. The CDR3 has 13 residues. CDR3 residues: CASKLEVYTEAFF. The DNA of the CDR3 is TGTGCCAGCAAACTAGAGGTTTACACTGAAGCTTTCTTT.

This sequence joins TRBV2 and TRBJ1-1; unclear D gene. CDR3 size: 15 residues. V gave up 2 bases and J gave up 0 bases, with 10 bases separating them. Looked up from germline, CDR1 is SNHLY and CDR2 is FYNNEI. The CDR3 protein is CASSERRWVNTEAFF. CDR3 bases: TGTGCCAGCAGTGAAAGGAGATGGGTGAACACTGAAGCTTTCTTT.

This clone has a handful of counts. This chain uses TRBV28 with TRBJ2-1, with D possibly being TRBD2 (7 bases). V lost 4 bases and J 5 bases, leaving 21 bases between the germline ends. The CDR3 has 17 amino acids. Germline V gene lookup returns CDR1 MDHEN and CDR2 SYDVKM. The CDR3 region is CASSSLGWGGANNEQFF. Written as DNA, the CDR3 is TGTGCCAGCAGTTCCTTGGGGTGGGGGGGGGCAAACAATGAGCAGTTCTTC.

This clone was counted once. The chain carries TRBV5-4 and TRBJ2-3, with TRBD1 matching over 7 bases. This CDR3 spans 16 amino acids. V trimming: 4 bases; J trimming: 2 bases; junction bases outside the gene matches: 10. The germline CDR1 and CDR2 sequences are SGHNT and YYREEE (reference sequence). CDR3 DNA sequence: TGTGCCAGCAGCACCCCCGGGACAGCCTACACAGATACGCAGTATTTT. Amino acid sequence: CASSTPGTAYTDTQYF.

The table lists this clone with a count of one. The rearrangement joins TRBV4-1 to TRBJ2-7; TRBD1 is a possible D gene (6 bases). CDR3 length: 15 residues. Germline V gives CDR1 MGHRA, CDR2 YSYEKL. Trimming cost V 1 base and J 4 bases, with 14 bases left between them. Written as DNA, the CDR3 is TGCGCCAGCAGCCAAGTTGCGGACAGACCGTACGAGCAGTACTTC. This encodes CASSQVADRPYEQYF.

This chain joins TRBV29-1 and TRBJ1-4, with unresolved D. From germline, CDR1 is SQVTM and CDR2 ANQGSEA. Trimming took 5 bases from V and 7 from J, leaving 11 bases between them. CDR3 length: 12 amino acids. Here the CDR3 DNA reads TGCAGCGTTTTAGTTGCTTCTGAAAAACTGTTTTTT. Translated, it gives CSVLVASEKLFF. Complete variable domain (other parts from reference TRBV29-1 and TRBJ1-4): SAVISQKPSRDICQRGTSLTIQCQVDSQVTMMFWYRQQPGQSLTLIATANQGSEATYESGFVIDKFPISRPNLTFSTLTVSNMSPEDSSIYLCSVLVASEKLFFGSGTQLSVL.

The chain has TRBV2 and TRBJ2-3; D gene uncertain. CDR3 length equals 12 residues. The V end was cut by 6 bases, the J end by 6 bases, with 10 bases between. Germline CDR1 is SNHLY and CDR2 is FYNNEI. The DNA of the CDR3 is TGTGCCAGCAGGGTGGTCCGGGATACGCAGTATTTT. It codes for CASRVVRDTQYF.

The V and J genes are TRBV4-1 and TRBJ2-3; a possible D gene is TRBD1 (6 bases). CDR3 length equals 16 residues. The ends were cut back, 4 bases at V and 3 bases at J, with 17 bases in the middle. Germline CDR1 is MGHRA and CDR2 is YSYEKL. CDR3 protein: CASSPRLGAKTDTQYF. Written as DNA, the CDR3 is TGCGCCAGCAGCCCGCGTCTGGGGGCCAAGACAGATACGCAGTATTTT.

The CDR3 region has the DNA TGCGCCAGCAGTGAGTCCGGGAGGGTGAACACTGAAGCTTTCTTT. Translated, it gives CASSESGRVNTEAFF. The rearrangement uses TRBV10-1 and TRBJ1-1; no definite D call. Per the germline V gene, CDR1 is WNHNN and CDR2 is SYGVQD (reference sequence). V was trimmed by 0 bases and J by 0 bases, leaving 8 bases between them. This CDR3 region has 15 residues.

This clone was seen only once. The gene calls are TRBV2 and TRBJ2-2, with 9 bases lining up with TRBD2. This CDR3 has 17 amino acids. Germline V gene sequence: CDR1 SNHLY, CDR2 FYNNEI. The ends lost 1 base at V and 4 bases at J; junction bases unmatched: 7. Here the CDR3 reads CASSEVRLAGVTGELFF. The CDR3 nucleotides are TGTGCCAGCAGTGAAGTTAGGTTAGCGGGAGTCACCGGGGAGCTGTTTTTT.

This clone was recorded a few times. This sequence joins TRBV9 and TRBJ1-1; no reliable D call. Germline-derived CDR1 and CDR2 are SGDLS and YYNGEE. The CDR3 totals 13 residues. The germline V and J ends were trimmed by 3 bases and 1 base, with 7 bases remaining between them. The CDR3 DNA reads TGTGCCAGCAGCGAAAGACAGAACACTGAAGCTTTCTTT. It translates to CASSERQNTEAFF.

The chain couples TRBV4-1 to TRBJ1-6; D might be TRBD1 (5 bases). Germline loops: CDR1 MGHRA, CDR2 YSYEKL. The CDR3 contains 17 residues. The V end was cut by 0 bases, the J end by 3 bases, with 12 bases between. CDR3 in DNA: TGCGCCAGCAGCCAAGATCGACAGACTAGCTATAATTCACCCCTCCACTTT. Translating gives CASSQDRQTSYNSPLHF.

This clone has just a few counts. This chain joins TRBV4-1 and TRBJ2-5; D gene ambiguous. CDR1 is MGHRA and CDR2 is YSYEKL in the germline V gene. The CDR3 has 14 residues. V lost 1 base and J 4 bases, leaving 10 bases between the germline ends. CDR3 in DNA: TGCGCCAGCAGCCAAGGGCATAACCCAGAGACCCAGTACTTC. Protein sequence: CASSQGHNPETQYF.

To note about this clone: One end of the junction does not line up with germline, which may come from a read error. The CDR3 sequence is CASSPGRALETQYF. The CDR3 DNA is TGTGCTAGCAGCCCCGGCAGGGCCTTAGAGACCCAGTACTTC. The chain couples TRBV7-7 to TRBJ2-5; D possibly corresponds to TRBD1 (5 bases). The CDR3 length is 14 residues. Germline V CDR1 and CDR2: SSHAT, FNYEAQ (reference sequence).

This clone was detected only a few times. J is TRBJ2-5 and V is TRBV9, with D maybe TRBD1 (6 bases). The CDR3 covers 17 residues. The germline V gene has CDR1 SGDLS and CDR2 YYNGEE. Trimming removed 3 bases from V and 3 bases from J, with 21 bases in between. The CDR3 loop is CASSAPREGVGEETQYF. The CDR3 DNA reads as TGTGCCAGCAGCGCCCCTAGAGAGGGGGTTGGGGAAGAGACCCAGTACTTC.

This clone was observed a few times. The chain joins TRBV27 to TRBJ1-4; D may be TRBD1 (6 bases). The V end was cut by 2 bases, the J end by 2 bases, with 9 bases between. The CDR3 spans 15 residues. Germline CDR1 reads MNHEY; CDR2 reads SMNVEV (reference sequence). CDR3 amino acids: CASSLGGFTNEKLFF. DNA of the CDR3: TGTGCCAGCAGTTTAGGGGGCTTTACTAATGAAAAACTGTTTTTT.

A few counts support this clone. This chain joins TRBV5-1 and TRBJ2-4, with 8 bases aligning to TRBD1. Trimming cost V 2 bases and J 1 base; bases outside gene matches: 14. Germline V CDR1 and CDR2: SGHRS, YFSETQ. This CDR3 contains 19 residues. As DNA, the CDR3 is TGCGCCAGCAGCTTTTTCCCGGGACAGGCTGATGGGGCCAAAAACATTCAGTACTTC. The encoded protein is CASSFFPGQADGAKNIQYF.

The CDR3 spells CASSESGLYEQYF. For the CDR3, the DNA is TGTGCCAGCAGTGAATCAGGGCTCTACGAGCAGTACTTC. The chain is built from TRBV25-1 and TRBJ2-7, with a tentative D call TRBD1 (5 bases). The CDR3 loop spans 13 amino acids. Germline V lookup: CDR1 MGHDK, CDR2 SYGVNS. V was shortened by 1 base and J by 3 bases, with 7 bases between the two germline ends.

Only a few counts were recorded for this clone. The chain couples TRBV5-6 to TRBJ1-3; 8 bases fit TRBD1. CDR3 size: 15 residues. The V gene end was trimmed by 2 bases and the J gene end by 2 bases; junction bases not matched to a gene: 3. Germline CDR1 and CDR2: SGHDT and YYEEEE. CDR3 in DNA: TGTGCCAGCAGCTTTGGACAGGGTGCTGGAAACACCATATATTTT. It codes for CASSFGQGAGNTIYF. Looking up the rest from reference TRBV5-6 and TRBJ1-3 gives the full variable domain: DAGVTQSPTHLIKTRGQQVTLRCSPKSGHDTVSWYQQALGQGPQFIFQYYEEEERQRGNFPDRFSGHQFPNYSSELNVNALLLGDSALYLCASSFGQGAGNTIYFGEGSWLTVV.

The table lists this clone with a count of one. This chain uses TRBV7-9 with TRBJ2-7, with D possibly TRBD2 on 5 matching bases. The V gene lost 2 bases and the J gene lost 5 bases, with 10 bases spanning the gap. The CDR3 extends over 13 amino acids. CDR1 SEHNR and CDR2 FQNEAQ come from the germline V gene (reference sequence). CDR3 nucleotides: TGTGCCAGCAGCTTAAGGTCGGAGGACGAGCAGTACTTC. Its translation is CASSLRSEDEQYF. The full variable domain, in which reference TRBV7-9 and TRBJ2-7 provide the parts outside the CDR3, is DTGVSQNPRHKITKRGQNVTFRCDPISEHNRLYWYRQTLGQGPEFLTYFQNEAQLEKSRLLSDRFSAERPKGSFSTLEIQRTEQGDSAMYLCASSLRSEDEQYFGPGTRLTVT.

This clone was counted a few times. V is TRBV10-3 and J is TRBJ1-4, with 7 bases identical to TRBD1. The germline V gene has CDR1 ENHRY and CDR2 SYGVKD. With 11 bases clipped from V and 4 bases from J, the junction kept 4 bases outside the gene matches. This CDR3 has 12 amino acids. CDR3 loop: CAVGQINEKLFF. The CDR3 DNA reads as TGTGCCGTGGGACAGATTAATGAAAAACTGTTTTTT.

The gene calls are TRBV5-1 and TRBJ1-1; 9 nucleotides agree with TRBD1. CDR1 and CDR2 from the germline V gene are SGHRS and YFSETQ. V lost 3 bases to trimming and J lost 0 bases; unmatched junction nucleotides: 3. CDR3 size: 15 residues. CDR3 sequence (DNA): TGCGCCAGCAGCTACGACAGGGGGATGAACACTGAAGCTTTCTTT. Protein: CASSYDRGMNTEAFF. The whole variable domain, filled in from reference TRBV5-1 and TRBJ1-1, reads KAGVTQTPRYLIKTRGQQVTLSCSPISGHRSVSWYQQTPGQGLQFLFEYFSETQRNKGNFPGRFSGRQFSNSRSEMNVSTLELGDSALYLCASSYDRGMNTEAFFGQGTRLTVV.

The chain links TRBV6-5 to TRBJ2-7; 7 bases match TRBD1. V dropped 0 bases and J dropped 5; count of bases not matched to a gene: 10. Looked up from germline, CDR1 is MNHEY and CDR2 is SVGAGI. This CDR3 spans 16 amino acids. CDR3 sequence: CASSYSWDSQSNEQYF. As DNA, the CDR3 is TGTGCCAGCAGTTACTCTTGGGACAGCCAATCGAACGAGCAGTACTTC.

In this sample, this clone turned up a few times. J is TRBJ2-2 and V is TRBV30, with a weak D call TRBD1 (6 bases). Germline values: CDR1 GTSNPN, CDR2 SVGIG (reference sequence). V was cut by 0 bases and J by 4 bases, with 15 bases left in between. The CDR3 extends over 16 amino acids. The CDR3 DNA follows: TGTGCCTGGAGTGTTTGGGACACCGCCGGCACCGGGGAGCTGTTTTTT. It translates to CAWSVWDTAGTGELFF.

This chain links TRBV25-1 with TRBJ1-4; D perhaps matches TRBD1 (6 bases). Germline lookup yields CDR1 MGHDK and CDR2 SYGVNS. The CDR3 contains 15 residues. V lost 5 bases to trimming and J lost 8 bases, with 18 bases between them. CDR3 nucleotide sequence: TGTGCCAGCAGTAACTCCGGGACATCTTTGGAAAAACTGTTTTTT. Translation gives CASSNSGTSLEKLFF.

The chain links TRBV5-1 to TRBJ1-2, with D maybe TRBD1 (6 bases). Germline V gene data show CDR1 as SGHRS and CDR2 as YFSETQ. The CDR3 has 19 residues. V was shortened by 1 base and J by 3 bases, with 25 bases between the two germline ends. CDR3 region: CASSLPLPRGGKPHYGYTF. Here the CDR3 DNA reads TGCGCCAGCAGCTTGCCACTCCCAAGGGGGGGGAAACCCCACTATGGCTACACCTTC.

The chain has TRBV10-1 and TRBJ1-2; TRBD1 agrees at 8 bases. J was trimmed by 2 bases and V by 4 bases; bases with no gene match: 21. CDR1 and CDR2 from the germline V gene are WNHNN and SYGVQD (reference sequence). The CDR3 totals 20 residues. The CDR3 sequence is CASSVLGGRGPASSNYGYTF. The CDR3 DNA reads as TGCGCCAGCAGTGTTCTTGGGGGCAGGGGGCCAGCTTCCTCAAACTATGGCTACACCTTC.

V is TRBV16 and J is TRBJ1-2, with a tentative D call TRBD1 (5 bases). Trimming took 2 bases from V and 0 from J, leaving 7 bases between them. Germline V lookup: CDR1 KGHSY, CDR2 FQNENV. CDR3 length: 14 residues. The CDR3 here is CASSQDSSNYGYTF. CDR3 nucleotide sequence: TGTGCCAGCAGCCAAGACAGTTCTAACTATGGCTACACCTTC.